This TCR beta chain was captured by sequencing in a study of cytotoxic CD8 clonotypes in ibrutinib-treated CLL. At the level of the study: Partial responses numbered roughly 24 and complete responses 2; after a median about six years, about 14 stayed remitted and approximately twelve progressed.

Findings of the study overall: Baseline clonality exceeded age-matched healthy donors and tracked circulating CD8+ T-cell counts. Public clonotypes showed up rarely, and on treatment they shrank or held steady.

Cryopreserved PBMCs provided approximately 1.9 micrograms of genomic DNA for the TCR beta libraries. Germline V gene lookup returns CDR1 ENHRY and CDR2 SYGVKD. The CDR3 is 16 amino acids. V lost 4 bases and J 0 bases, leaving 14 bases between the germline ends. TCRdb's copy holds only in-frame clones and misses some; the assay was immunoSEQ multiplex PCR. The sample yields about 4,200 clones, approximately 80% seen once. This clone has a handful of counts. What it binds is unknown. The chain combines TRBV10-3 with TRBJ2-3, with D unresolved. The sequence derives from a human donor with chronic lymphocytic leukemia. Sample: PBMCs, taken before ibrutinib treatment. DNA for the CDR3: TGTGCCATCAGTGCCTCGATGCGCCGGAGCACAGATACGCAGTATTTT. This encodes CAISASMRRSTDTQYF.